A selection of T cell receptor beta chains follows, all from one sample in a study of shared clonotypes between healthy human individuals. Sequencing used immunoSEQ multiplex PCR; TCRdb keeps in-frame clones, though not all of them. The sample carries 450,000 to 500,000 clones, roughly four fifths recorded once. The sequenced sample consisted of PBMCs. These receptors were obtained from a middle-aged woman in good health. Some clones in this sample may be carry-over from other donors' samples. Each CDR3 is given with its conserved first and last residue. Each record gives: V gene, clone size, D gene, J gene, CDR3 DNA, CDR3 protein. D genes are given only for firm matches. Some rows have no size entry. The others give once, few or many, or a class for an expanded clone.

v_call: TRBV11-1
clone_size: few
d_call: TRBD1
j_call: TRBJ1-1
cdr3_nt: TGTGCCAGCAGCCAGGACAGGGGTAACACTGAAGCTTTCTTT
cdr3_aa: CASSQDRGNTEAFF

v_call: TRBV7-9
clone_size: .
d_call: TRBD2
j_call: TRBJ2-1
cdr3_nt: TGTGCCAGCAGCTTCCCGGGACTAGCGGGAGGGGAGCAGTTCTTC
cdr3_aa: CASSFPGLAGGEQFF

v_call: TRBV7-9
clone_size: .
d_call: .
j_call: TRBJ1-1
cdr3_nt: TGTGCCAGCAGCTTAGGAGCCCCCGCTCGAATGAACACTGAAGCTTTCTTT
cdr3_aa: CASSLGAPARMNTEAFF

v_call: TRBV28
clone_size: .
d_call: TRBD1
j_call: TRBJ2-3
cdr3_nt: TGTGCCAGCAGGAACCACAGGGGCCTCCGAGGGGATACGCAGTATTTT
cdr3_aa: CASRNHRGLRGDTQYF

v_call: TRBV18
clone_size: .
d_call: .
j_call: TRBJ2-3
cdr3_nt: TGTGCCAGCTCACCTTTCACAGATACGCAGTATTTT
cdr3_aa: CASSPFTDTQYF

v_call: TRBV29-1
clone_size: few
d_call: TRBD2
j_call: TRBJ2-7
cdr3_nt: TGCAGCGTTGAAGTAATTAGCGGGAACTCCTACGAGCAGTACTTC
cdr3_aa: CSVEVISGNSYEQYF

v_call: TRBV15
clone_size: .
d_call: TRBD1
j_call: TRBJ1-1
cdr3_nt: TGTGCCACCAGCGGAAGGACAGGGGGCTTCGCGAACACTGAAGCTTTCTTT
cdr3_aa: CATSGRTGGFANTEAFF

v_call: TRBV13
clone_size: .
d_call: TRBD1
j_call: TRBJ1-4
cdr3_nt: TGTGCCAGCAGCCCACGGGACAGACTTAATGAAAAACTGTTTTTT
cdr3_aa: CASSPRDRLNEKLFF

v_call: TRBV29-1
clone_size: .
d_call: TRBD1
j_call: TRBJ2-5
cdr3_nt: TGCAGCGTTGAAGGCCCGGGACAGGGGGCATGGGAGCAGTACTTC
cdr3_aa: CSVEGPGQGAWEQYF

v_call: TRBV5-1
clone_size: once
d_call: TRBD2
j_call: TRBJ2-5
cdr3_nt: TGCGCCAGCAGCTTCCTGGGACTAGCGGGGCAAGAGACCCAGTACTTC
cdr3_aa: CASSFLGLAGQETQYF

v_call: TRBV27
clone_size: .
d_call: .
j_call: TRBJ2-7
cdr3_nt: TGTGCCAGCAGTAGAGCGTATTCCTACGAGCAGTACTTC
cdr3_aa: CASSRAYSYEQYF

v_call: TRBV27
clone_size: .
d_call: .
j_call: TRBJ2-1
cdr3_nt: TGTGCCAGCAGTTTAGGCCGCACCTACAATGGGCAGTTCTTC
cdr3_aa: CASSLGRTYNGQFF

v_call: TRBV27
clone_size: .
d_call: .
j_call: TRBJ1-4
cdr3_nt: TGTGCCAGCAGTTTGCTGGGTGCGGAAAAACTGTTTTTT
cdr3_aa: CASSLLGAEKLFF

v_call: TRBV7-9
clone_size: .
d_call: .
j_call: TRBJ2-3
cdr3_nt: TGTGCCAGCAGAGAGGGGGGGTTCATCACAGATACGCAGTATTTT
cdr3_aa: CASREGGFITDTQYF

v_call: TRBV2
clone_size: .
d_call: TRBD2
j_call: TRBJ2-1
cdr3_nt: TGTGCCAGCAGCCTCGAAGCGGGAGGAGGCAATGAGCAGTTCTTC
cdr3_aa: CASSLEAGGGNEQFF

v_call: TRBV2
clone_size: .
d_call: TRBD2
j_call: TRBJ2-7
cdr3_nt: TGTGCCAGCGAGCAGGGGACTAGCGGGGCATACGAGCAGTACTTC
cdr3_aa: CASEQGTSGAYEQYF

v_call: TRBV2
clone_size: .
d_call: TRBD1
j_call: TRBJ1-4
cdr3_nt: TGTGCCAGCAGTAGGGGACAGCCTAATGAAAAACTGTTTTTT
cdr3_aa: CASSRGQPNEKLFF

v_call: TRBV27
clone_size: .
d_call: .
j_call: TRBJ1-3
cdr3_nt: TGTGCCATCCCTGCTAGGGGCCCAAGGTGGGGGGCGTTTACCGGAAACACCATATATTTT
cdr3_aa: CAIPARGPRWGAFTGNTIYF

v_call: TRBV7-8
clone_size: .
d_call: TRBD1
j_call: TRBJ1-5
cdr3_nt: TGTGCCAGCAGCTTAGGACAGGGGGCGGGTCAGCCCCAGCATTTT
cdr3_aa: CASSLGQGAGQPQHF

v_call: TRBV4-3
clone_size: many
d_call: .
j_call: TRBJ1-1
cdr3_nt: TGCGCCAGCAGCCAAGATGGCGGGAACACTGAAGCTTTCTTT
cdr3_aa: CASSQDGGNTEAFF

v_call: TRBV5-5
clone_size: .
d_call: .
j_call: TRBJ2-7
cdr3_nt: TGTGCCAGCAGCTTGGACTCAGACGAGCAGTACTTC
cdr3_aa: CASSLDSDEQYF

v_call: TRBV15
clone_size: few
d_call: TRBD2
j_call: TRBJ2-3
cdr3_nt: TGTGCCACCAGCGTGGGCGGGAGTTTCCTTACAGATACGCAGTATTTT
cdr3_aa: CATSVGGSFLTDTQYF

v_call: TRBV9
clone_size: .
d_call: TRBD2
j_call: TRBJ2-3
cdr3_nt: TGTGCCAGCAGCGTGGCTCCAAGGACTAGCGGGAGAGTCACAGATACGCAGTATTTT
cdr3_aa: CASSVAPRTSGRVTDTQYF

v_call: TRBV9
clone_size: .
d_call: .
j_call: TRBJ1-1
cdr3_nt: TGTGCCAGCAGCGTATCAGGGCAGAACACTGAAGCTTTCTTT
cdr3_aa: CASSVSGQNTEAFF

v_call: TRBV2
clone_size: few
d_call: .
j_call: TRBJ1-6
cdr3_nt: TGTGCCAGCAGCTCCTTGGGTACCTTGTCACCCCTCCACTTT
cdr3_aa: CASSSLGTLSPLHF

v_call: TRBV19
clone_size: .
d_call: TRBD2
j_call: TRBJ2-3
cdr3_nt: TGTGCCAGTACTCCTACTAGCGGGAAATCTTTCAATACGCAGTATTTT
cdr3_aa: CASTPTSGKSFNTQYF

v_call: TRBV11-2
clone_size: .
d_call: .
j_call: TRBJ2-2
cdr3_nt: TGTGCCAGCAGCTTCAGCGGACAAATGACTCCCGGGGAGCTGTTTTTT
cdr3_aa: CASSFSGQMTPGELFF

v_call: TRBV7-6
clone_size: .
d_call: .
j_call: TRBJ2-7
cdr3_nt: TGTGCCAGCAGCTTAGCGACAGGCTCCTACGAGCAGTACTTC
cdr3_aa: CASSLATGSYEQYF

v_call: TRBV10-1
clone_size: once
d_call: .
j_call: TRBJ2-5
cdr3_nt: TGCGCCAGCAGTGAGGTCGAGACCCAGTACTTC
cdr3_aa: CASSEVETQYF

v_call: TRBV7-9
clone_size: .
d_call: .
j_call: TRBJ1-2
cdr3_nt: TGTGCCAGCAGCTTAAAGGGGGTTCATGGCTACACCTTC
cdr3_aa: CASSLKGVHGYTF

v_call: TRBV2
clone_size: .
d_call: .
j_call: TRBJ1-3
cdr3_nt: TGTGCCAGCAGACAGAGCTCTGGAAACACCATATATTTT
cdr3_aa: CASRQSSGNTIYF

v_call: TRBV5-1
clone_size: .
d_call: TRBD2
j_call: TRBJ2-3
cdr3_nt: TGCGCCAGCAGCCAGACTAGCGGGAGCCCAGATACGCAGTATTTT
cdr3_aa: CASSQTSGSPDTQYF

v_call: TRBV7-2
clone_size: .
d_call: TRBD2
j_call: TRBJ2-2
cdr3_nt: TGTGCCAGCAGCCAGACTAGCGGGGCAAACACCGGGGAGCTGTTTTTT
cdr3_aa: CASSQTSGANTGELFF

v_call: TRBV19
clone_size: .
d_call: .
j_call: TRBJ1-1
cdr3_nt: TGTGCCAGTAGTCACCTTCGGGTGGCTTTCTTT
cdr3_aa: CASSHLRVAFF

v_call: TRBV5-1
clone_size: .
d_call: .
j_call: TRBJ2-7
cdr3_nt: TGCGCCAGCAGCCGGACAGAAGAGAGCTCCTACGAGCAGTACTTC
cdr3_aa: CASSRTEESSYEQYF

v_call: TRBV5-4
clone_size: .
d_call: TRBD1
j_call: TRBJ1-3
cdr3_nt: TGTGCCAGCAGCTCGACAGGGGGCTCTGGAAACACCATATATTTT
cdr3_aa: CASSSTGGSGNTIYF

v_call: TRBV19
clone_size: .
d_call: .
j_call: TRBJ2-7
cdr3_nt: TGTGCCAGTAGTGACGGGCTGGAGAACTACGAGCAGTACTTC
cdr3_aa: CASSDGLENYEQYF

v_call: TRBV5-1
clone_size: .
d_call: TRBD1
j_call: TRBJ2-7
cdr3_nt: TGCGCCAGCAGCCCTACGACAGGGCCCTACGAGCAGTACTTC
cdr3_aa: CASSPTTGPYEQYF

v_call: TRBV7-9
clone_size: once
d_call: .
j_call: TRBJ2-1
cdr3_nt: TGTGCCAGCAGCTTCCAAGTTCGGCGTCCGGATGAGCAGTTCTTC
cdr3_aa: CASSFQVRRPDEQFF